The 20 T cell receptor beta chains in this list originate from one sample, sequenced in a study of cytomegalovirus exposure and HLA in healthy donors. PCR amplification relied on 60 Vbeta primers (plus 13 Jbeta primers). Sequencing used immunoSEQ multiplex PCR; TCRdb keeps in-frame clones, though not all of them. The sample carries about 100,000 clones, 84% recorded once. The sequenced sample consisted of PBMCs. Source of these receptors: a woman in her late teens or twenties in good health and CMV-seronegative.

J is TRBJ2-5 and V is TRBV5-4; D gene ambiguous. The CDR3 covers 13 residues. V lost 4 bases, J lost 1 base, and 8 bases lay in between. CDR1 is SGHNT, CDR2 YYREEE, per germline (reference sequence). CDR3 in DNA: TGTGCCAGCAGCGCAGACTTCCAAGAGACCCAGTACTTC. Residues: CASSADFQETQYF.

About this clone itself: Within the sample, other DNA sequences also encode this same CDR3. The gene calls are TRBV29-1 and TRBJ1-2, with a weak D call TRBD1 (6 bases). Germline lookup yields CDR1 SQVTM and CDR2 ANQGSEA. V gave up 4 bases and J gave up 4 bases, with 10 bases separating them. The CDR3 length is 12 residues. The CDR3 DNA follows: TGCAGCGTTGTAGGGGGAGTCTATGGCTACACCTTC. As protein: CSVVGGVYGYTF.

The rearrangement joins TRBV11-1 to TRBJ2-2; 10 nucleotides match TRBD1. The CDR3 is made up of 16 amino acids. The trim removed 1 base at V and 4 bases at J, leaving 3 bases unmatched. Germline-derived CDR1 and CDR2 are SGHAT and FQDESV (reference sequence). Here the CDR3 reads CASSLERTGGTGELFF. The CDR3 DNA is TGTGCCAGCAGCTTAGAAAGGACAGGGGGCACCGGGGAGCTGTTTTTT.

CDR3 residues: CASKSGTYYEQYF. The CDR3 DNA follows: TGTGCCAGCAAGAGCGGGACTTACTACGAGCAGTACTTC. The chain is built from TRBV6-6 and TRBJ2-7; 7 bases line up with TRBD2. Per germline, CDR1 MNHNY and CDR2 SVGAGI (reference sequence). The length of the CDR3 is 13 residues. V lost 7 bases to trimming and J lost 3 bases; unmatched junction nucleotides: 6.

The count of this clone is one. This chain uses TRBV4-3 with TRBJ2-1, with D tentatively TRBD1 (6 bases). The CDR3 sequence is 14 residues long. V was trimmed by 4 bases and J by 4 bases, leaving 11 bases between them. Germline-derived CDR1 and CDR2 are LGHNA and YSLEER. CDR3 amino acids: CASSLGDIYNEQFF. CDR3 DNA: TGCGCCAGCAGCCTCGGGGACATTTACAATGAGCAGTTCTTC.

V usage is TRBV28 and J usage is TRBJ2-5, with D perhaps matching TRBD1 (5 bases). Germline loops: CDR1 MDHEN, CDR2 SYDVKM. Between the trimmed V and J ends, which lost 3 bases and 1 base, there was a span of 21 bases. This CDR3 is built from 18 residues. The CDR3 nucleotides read TGTGCCAGCAGTTTTCTGCCTAAAACACAGGCGACCCAAGAGACCCAGTACTTC. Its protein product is CASSFLPKTQATQETQYF.

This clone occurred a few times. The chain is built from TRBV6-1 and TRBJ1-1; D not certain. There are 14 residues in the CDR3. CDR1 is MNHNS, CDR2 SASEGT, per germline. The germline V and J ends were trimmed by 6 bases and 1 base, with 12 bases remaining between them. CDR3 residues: CASRVQAGNTEAFF. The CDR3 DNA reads TGTGCCAGCAGGGTGCAGGCGGGGAACACTGAAGCTTTCTTT.

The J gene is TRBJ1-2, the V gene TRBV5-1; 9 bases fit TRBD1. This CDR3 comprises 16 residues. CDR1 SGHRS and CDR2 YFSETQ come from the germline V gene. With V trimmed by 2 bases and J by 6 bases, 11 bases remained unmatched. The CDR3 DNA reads TGCGCCAGCAGCTTTTCCCCCCGGGACAGGGCGGATGGCTACACCTTC. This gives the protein CASSFSPRDRADGYTF.

CDR3 bases: TGTGCCAGCAGTGCCAGACAGGGACCGACCAGCGAGCAGTACTTC. Its translation: CASSARQGPTSEQYF. The chain carries TRBV13 and TRBJ2-5; 7 nucleotides match TRBD1. The J call may be faulty, since TRBJ2-7 better matches the DNA end. This CDR3 spans 15 amino acids. Germline loops: CDR1 PRHDT, CDR2 FYEKMQ (reference sequence).

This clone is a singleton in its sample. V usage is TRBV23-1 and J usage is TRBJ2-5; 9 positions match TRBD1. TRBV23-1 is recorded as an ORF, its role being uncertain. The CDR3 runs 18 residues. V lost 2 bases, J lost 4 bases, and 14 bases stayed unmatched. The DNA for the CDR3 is TGCGCCAGCAGTCAAACTTTCCGGGACAGGGTTTTTGGAGAGACCCAGTACTTC. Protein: CASSQTFRDRVFGETQYF.

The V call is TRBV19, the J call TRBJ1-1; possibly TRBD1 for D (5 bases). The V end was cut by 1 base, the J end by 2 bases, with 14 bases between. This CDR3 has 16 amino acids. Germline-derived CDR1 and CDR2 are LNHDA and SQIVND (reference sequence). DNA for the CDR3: TGTGCCAGTAGTATAGTAACCGGACACTTTAACACTGAAGCTTTCTTT. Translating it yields CASSIVTGHFNTEAFF.

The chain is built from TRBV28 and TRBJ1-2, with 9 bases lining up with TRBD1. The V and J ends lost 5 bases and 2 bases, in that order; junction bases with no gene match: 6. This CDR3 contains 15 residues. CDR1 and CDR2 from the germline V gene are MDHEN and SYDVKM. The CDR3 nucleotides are TGTGCCAGCAGTCGACAGGGGACAGGGAACTATGGCTACACCTTC. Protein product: CASSRQGTGNYGYTF.

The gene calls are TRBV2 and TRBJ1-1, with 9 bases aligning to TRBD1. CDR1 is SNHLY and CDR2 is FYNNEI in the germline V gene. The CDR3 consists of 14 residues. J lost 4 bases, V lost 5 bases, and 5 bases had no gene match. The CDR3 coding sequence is TGTGCCAGCAGTTGGGACAGGGTATCCACTGAAGCTTTCTTT. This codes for CASSWDRVSTEAFF.

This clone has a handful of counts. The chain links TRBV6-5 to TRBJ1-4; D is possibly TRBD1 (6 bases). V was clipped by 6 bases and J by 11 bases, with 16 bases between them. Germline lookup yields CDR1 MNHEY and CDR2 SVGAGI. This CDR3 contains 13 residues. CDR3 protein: CASSRGGVDKLFF. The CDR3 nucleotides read TGTGCCAGCAGCCGAGGGGGGGTTGACAAACTGTTTTTT.

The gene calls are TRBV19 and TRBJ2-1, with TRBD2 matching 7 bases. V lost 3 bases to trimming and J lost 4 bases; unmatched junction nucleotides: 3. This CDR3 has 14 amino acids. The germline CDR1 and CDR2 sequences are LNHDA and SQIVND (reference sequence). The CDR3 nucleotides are TGTGCCAGTAGTATCGGACTAGAATACAATGAGCAGTTCTTC. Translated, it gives CASSIGLEYNEQFF.

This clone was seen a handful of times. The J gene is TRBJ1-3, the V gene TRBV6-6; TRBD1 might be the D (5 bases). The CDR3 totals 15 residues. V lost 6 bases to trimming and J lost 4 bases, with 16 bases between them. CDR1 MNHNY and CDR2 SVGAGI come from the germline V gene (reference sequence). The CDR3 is CASRSAGTLGNTIYF. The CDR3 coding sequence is TGTGCCAGCAGATCGGCAGGGACTCTCGGAAACACCATATATTTT.

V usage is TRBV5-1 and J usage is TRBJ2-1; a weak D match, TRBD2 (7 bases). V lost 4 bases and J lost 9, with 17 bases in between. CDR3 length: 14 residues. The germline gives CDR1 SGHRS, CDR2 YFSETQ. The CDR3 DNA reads TGCGCCAGCAGCCTCCCTGGGGGGGCAAGTGAGCAGTTCTTC. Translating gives CASSLPGGASEQFF.

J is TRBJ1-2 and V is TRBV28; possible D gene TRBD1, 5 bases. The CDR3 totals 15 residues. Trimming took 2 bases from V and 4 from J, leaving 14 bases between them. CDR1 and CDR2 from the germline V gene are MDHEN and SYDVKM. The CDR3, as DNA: TGTGCCAGCAGTTTAACGGCAGGGTCGGGCTATGGCTACACCTTC. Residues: CASSLTAGSGYGYTF.

This CDR3 reads CASSYRDRGYRGTGELFF. The DNA of the CDR3 is TGTGCCAGCAGTTACCGGGACAGGGGATATAGGGGCACCGGGGAGCTGTTTTTT. This chain connects TRBV27 to TRBJ2-2; TRBD1 aligns across 10 bases. Germline V lookup: CDR1 MNHEY, CDR2 SMNVEV (reference sequence). Losses at the gene ends were 4 bases for V and 4 bases for J; bases not matched to a gene: 12. The CDR3 totals 18 residues.

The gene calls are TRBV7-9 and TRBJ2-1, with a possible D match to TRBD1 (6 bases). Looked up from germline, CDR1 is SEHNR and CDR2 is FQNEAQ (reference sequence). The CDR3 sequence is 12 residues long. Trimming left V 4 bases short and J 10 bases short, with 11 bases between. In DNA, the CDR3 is TGTGCCAGCAGCTGGGGGCTCAACGAGCAGTTCTTC. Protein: CASSWGLNEQFF.